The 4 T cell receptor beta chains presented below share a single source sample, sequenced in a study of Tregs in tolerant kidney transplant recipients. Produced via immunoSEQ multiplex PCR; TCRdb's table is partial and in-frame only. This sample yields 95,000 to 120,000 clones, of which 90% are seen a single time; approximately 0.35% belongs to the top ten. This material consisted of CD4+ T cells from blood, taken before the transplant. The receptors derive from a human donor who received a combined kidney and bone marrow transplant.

The CDR3 is CASSAPTGNTEAFF. DNA of the CDR3: TGTGCCAGCAGTGCCCCGACAGGGAACACTGAAGCTTTCTTT. This rearrangement joins TRBV28 to TRBJ1-1; D is perhaps TRBD1 (6 bases). Germline CDR1 reads MDHEN; CDR2 reads SYDVKM. Trimming took 5 bases from V and 1 from J, leaving 11 bases between them. This CDR3 contains 14 residues.

Here the CDR3 reads CATSRGQGIAEAFF. CDR3 in DNA: TGTGCCACCAGCAGGGGACAGGGGATCGCTGAAGCTTTCTTT. The V and J genes are TRBV15 and TRBJ1-1; 10 bases fit TRBD1. CDR3 length: 14 amino acids. Germline V gene lookup returns CDR1 LNHNV and CDR2 YYDKDF (reference sequence). The V gene end was trimmed by 3 bases and the J gene end by 6 bases; junction bases not matched to a gene: 4.

For the CDR3, the DNA is TGTGCCAGCAGCTTAATCCAGACAGGGGATGGGTTCTTC. This translates into CASSLIQTGDGFF. This chain joins TRBV7-9 and TRBJ2-1; TRBD1 aligns across 8 bases. The junction had 9 bases not matched to a gene; V was cut back by 2 bases and J by 15 bases. CDR1 and CDR2 (germline): SEHNR, FQNEAQ (reference sequence). The CDR3 is 13 residues long.

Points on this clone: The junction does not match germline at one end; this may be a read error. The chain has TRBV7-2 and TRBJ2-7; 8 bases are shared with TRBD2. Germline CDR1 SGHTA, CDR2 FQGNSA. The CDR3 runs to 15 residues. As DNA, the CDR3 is TGTGCCAGCACCTGGGGAGCGGGGGCGTCCTCCGAGCAGTACTTC. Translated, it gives CASTWGAGASSEQYF.